This record looks at one TCR beta chain sequence and its context. Its antigen is undetermined. PCR primers comprised 60 Vbeta and 13 Jbeta primers. Data came from immunoSEQ multiplex PCR; TCRdb stores just in-frame clones and leaves some out. The sample holds some 150,000 clones, 62% seen once. The data originate from a study of cytomegalovirus exposure and HLA in healthy donors. Broader study findings: Later work found most CMV-associated TCR beta chains apparently HLA-restricted.

Germline V gene data show CDR1 as SGDLS and CDR2 as YYNGEE. Germline trimming cut 0 bases from V and 2 bases from J; bases unmatched to any gene: 11. The CDR3 is 18 amino acids. The specimen sequenced was PBMCs. The TCR sequence derives from a man aged 40-50 years in good health and CMV-seronegative. The chain uses TRBV9 and TRBJ2-5; 9 positions match TRBD2. The CDR3 sequence is CASSVGVAGAPIQETQYF. The CDR3 DNA reads TGTGCCAGCAGCGTAGGGGTAGCGGGGGCTCCTATACAAGAGACCCAGTACTTC.